What follows describes a single T cell receptor beta chain. What it recognizes is unknown. This sample was taken from a study of T cells after yellow fever vaccination. The wider study: With SMART-Seq v4 Ultra Low Input, the fractions containing low cell numbers were prepared. Findings and limits, study-wide: Most primary-vaccination clones recurred post-booster (about 96% CD4, 88% CD8). A faster peak, day 5 versus 15, was reached by the weaker secondary response.

As TCR cDNA was made by 5'RACE template switching, a universal primer site and UMIs were added. TCRdb called the 5' RACE reads again in MiXCR, with one record for every CDR3 protein. Of 250,000 to 300,000 distinct CDR3 sequences listed, about 10% are singletons. This CDR3 spans 18 amino acids. V shed 3 bases and J shed 2 bases, with 17 bases lying between them. Germline lookup yields CDR1 SGHTA and CDR2 FQGNSA. The sequencing used CD4+ T cells sorted from PBMCs, collected 5 days after the yellow fever booster vaccination. V usage is TRBV7-2 and J usage is TRBJ2-6; no clear D gene. This sequence was found in a man younger than 30 who received the YFV17D yellow fever vaccine. CDR3 protein: CASSLVHGLSTGANVLTF. The CDR3 bases are TGTGCCAGCAGCTTGGTCCACGGGCTCTCCACTGGGGCCAACGTCCTGACTTTC.